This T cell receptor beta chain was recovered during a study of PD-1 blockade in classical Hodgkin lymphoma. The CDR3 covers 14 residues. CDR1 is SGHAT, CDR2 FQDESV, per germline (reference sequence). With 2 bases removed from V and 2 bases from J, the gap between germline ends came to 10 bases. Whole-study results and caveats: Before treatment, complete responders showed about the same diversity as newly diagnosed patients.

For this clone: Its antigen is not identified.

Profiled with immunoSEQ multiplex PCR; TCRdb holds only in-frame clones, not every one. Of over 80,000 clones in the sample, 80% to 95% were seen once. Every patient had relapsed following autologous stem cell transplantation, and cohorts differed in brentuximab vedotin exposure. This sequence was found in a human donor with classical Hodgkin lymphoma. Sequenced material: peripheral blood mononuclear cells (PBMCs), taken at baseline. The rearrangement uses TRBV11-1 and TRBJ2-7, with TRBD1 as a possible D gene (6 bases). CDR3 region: CASSLMGATYEQYF. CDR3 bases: TGTGCCAGCAGCTTAATGGGGGCTACCTACGAGCAGTACTTC.